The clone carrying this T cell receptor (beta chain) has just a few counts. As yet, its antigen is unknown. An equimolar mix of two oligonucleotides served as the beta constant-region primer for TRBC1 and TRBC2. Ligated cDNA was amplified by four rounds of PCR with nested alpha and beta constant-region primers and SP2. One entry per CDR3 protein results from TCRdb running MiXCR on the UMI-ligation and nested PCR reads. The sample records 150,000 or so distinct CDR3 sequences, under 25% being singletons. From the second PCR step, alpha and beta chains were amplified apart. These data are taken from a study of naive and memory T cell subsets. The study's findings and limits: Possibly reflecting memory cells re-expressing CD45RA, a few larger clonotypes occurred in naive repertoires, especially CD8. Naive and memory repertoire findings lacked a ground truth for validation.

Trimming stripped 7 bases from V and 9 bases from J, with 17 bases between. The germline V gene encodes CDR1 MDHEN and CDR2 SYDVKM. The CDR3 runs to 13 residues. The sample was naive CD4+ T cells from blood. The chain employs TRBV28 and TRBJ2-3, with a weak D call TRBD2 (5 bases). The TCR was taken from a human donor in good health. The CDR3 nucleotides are TGTGCCAGCACCATAGCGACCCGGAGGACGCAGTATTTT. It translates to CASTIATRRTQYF. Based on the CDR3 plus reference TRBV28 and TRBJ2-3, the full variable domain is DVKVTQSSRYLVKRTGEKVFLECVQDMDHENMFWYRQDPGLGLRLIYFSYDVKMKEKGDIPEGYSVSREKKERFSLILESASTNQTSMYLCASTIATRRTQYFGPGTRLTVL.